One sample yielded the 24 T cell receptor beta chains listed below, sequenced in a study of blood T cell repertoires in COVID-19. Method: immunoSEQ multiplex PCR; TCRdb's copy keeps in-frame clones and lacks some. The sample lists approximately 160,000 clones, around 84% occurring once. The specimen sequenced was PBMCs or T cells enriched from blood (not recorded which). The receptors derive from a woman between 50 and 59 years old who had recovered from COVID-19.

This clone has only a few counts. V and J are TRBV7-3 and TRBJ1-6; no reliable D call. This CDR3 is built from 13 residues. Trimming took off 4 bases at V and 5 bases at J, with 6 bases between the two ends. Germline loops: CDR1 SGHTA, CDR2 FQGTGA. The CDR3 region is CASSYDNNSPLHF. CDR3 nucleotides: TGTGCCAGCAGCTATGACAATAATTCACCCCTCCACTTT. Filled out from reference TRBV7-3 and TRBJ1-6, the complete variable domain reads GAGVSQTPSNKVTEKGKYVELRCDPISGHTALYWYRQSLGQGPEFLIYFQGTGAADDSGLPNDRFFAVRPEGSVSTLKIQRTERGDSAVYLCASSYDNNSPLHFGNGTRLTVT.

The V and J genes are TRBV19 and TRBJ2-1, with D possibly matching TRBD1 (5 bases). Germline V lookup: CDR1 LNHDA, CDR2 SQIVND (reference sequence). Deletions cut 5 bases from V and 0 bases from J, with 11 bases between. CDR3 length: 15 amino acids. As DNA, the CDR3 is TGTGCCAGTAGTGTAAGACAGAGCTCCTACAATGAGCAGTTCTTC. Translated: CASSVRQSSYNEQFF.

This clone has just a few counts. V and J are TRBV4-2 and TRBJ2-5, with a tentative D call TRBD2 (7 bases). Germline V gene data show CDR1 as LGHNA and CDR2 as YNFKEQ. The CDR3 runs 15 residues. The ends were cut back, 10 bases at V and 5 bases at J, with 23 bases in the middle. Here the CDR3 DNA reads TGTGCCACCGCCCAGGGCGGGGGAAGGGGGGAGACCCAGTACTTC. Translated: CATAQGGGRGETQYF.

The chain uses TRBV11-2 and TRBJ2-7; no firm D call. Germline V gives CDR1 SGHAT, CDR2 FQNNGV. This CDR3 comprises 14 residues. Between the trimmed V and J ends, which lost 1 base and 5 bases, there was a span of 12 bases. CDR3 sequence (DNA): TGTGCCAGCAGCTTAGTGTCACTCCTGGACGAGCAGTACTTC. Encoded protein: CASSLVSLLDEQYF. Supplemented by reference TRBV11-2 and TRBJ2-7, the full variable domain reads EAGVAQSPRYKIIEKRQSVAFWCNPISGHATLYWYQQILGQGPKLLIQFQNNGVVDDSQLPKDRFSAERLKGVDSTLKIQPAKLEDSAVYLCASSLVSLLDEQYFGPGTRLTVT.

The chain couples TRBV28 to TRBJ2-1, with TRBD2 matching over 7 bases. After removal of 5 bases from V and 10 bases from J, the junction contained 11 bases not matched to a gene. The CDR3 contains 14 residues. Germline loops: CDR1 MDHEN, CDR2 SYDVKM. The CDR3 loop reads CASSQRGGTREQFF. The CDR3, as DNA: TGTGCCAGCAGTCAGCGGGGAGGGACGAGGGAGCAGTTCTTC. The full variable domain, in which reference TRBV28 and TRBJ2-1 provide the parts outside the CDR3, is DVKVTQSSRYLVKRTGEKVFLECVQDMDHENMFWYRQDPGLGLRLIYFSYDVKMKEKGDIPEGYSVSREKKERFSLILESASTNQTSMYLCASSQRGGTREQFFGPGTRLTVL.

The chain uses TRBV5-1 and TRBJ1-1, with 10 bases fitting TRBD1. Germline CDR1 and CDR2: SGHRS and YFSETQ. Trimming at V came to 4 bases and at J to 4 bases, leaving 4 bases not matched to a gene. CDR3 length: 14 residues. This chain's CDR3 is CASSEGQGITEAFF. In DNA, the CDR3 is TGCGCCAGCAGCGAGGGACAGGGGATCACTGAAGCTTTCTTT.

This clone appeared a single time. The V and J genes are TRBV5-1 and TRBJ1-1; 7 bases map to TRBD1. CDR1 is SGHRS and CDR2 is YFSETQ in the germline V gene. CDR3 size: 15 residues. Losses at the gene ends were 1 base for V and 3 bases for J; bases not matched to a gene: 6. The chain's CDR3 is CASSLLDRDDTEAFF. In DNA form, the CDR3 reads TGCGCCAGCAGCTTGCTCGACAGGGACGACACTGAAGCTTTCTTT.

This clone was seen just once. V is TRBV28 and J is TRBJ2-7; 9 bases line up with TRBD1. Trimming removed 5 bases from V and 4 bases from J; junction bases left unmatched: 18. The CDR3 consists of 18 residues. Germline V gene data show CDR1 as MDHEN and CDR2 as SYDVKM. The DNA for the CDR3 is TGTGCCAGCAGTGGGCTGGGACAGGGAGCCGCCGCCGGGTACGAGCAGTACTTC. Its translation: CASSGLGQGAAAGYEQYF.

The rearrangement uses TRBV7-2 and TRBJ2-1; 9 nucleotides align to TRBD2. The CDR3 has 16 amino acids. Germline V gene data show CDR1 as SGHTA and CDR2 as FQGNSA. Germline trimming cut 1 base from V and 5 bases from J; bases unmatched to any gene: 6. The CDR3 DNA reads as TGTGCCAGCAGCTTAGATGCGGGGGGGAACCACAATGAGCAGTTCTTC. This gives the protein CASSLDAGGNHNEQFF.

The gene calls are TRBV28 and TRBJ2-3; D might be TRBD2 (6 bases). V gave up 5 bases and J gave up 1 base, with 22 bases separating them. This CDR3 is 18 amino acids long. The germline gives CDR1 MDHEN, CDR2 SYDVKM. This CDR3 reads CASSPLYGGEWGTDTQYF. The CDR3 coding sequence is TGTGCCAGCAGTCCCCTATACGGGGGAGAGTGGGGCACAGATACGCAGTATTTT.

CDR3 nucleotides: TGTGCCAGCCAATTGGCGGGCGGACGCACAGATACGCAGTATTTT. This codes for CASQLAGGRTDTQYF. The chain has TRBV6-5 and TRBJ2-3; D may be TRBD2 (5 bases). The V end was cut by 8 bases, the J end by 1 base, with 16 bases between. The CDR3 is 15 amino acids. CDR1 is MNHEY and CDR2 is SVGAGI in the germline V gene.

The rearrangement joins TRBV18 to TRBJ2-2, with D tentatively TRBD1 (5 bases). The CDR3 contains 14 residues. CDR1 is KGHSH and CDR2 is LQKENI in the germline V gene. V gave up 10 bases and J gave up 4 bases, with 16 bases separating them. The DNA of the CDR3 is TGTGCCACCGCCCAGCAGGGTCTCACCGGGGAGCTGTTTTTT. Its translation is CATAQQGLTGELFF.

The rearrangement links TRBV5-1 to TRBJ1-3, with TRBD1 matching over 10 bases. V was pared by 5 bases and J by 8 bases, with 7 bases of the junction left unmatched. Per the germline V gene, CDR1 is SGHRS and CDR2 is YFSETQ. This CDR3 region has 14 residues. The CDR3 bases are TGCGCCAGCAGTACCGGGACAGGGGAAGACACCATATATTTT. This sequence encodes CASSTGTGEDTIYF.

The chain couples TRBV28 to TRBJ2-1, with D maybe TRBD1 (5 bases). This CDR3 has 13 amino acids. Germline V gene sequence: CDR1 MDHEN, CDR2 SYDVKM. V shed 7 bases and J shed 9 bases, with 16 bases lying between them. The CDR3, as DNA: TGTGCCAGCAACCCTCCTGGGGCGTTTGAGCAGTTCTTC. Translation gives CASNPPGAFEQFF.

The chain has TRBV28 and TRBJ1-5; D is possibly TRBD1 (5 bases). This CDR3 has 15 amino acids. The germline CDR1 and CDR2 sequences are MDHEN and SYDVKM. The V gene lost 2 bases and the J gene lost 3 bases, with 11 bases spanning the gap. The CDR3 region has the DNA TGTGCCAGCAGTTTAGATGCAGGGTTCAATCAGCCCCAGCATTTT. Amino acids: CASSLDAGFNQPQHF.

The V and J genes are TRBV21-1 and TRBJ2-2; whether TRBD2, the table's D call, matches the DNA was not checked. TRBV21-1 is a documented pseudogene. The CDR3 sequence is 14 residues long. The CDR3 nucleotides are TGTGCCAGCAGCTTCCGGGATAACACCGGGGAGCTGTTTTTT. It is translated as CASSFRDNTGELFF.

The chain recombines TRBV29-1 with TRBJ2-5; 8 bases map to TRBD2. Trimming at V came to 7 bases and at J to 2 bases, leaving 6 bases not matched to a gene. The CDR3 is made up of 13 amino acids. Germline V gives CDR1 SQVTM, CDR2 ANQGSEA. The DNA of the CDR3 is TGCAGCGGTTTAGCGGGGACACAAGAGACCCAGTACTTC. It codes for CSGLAGTQETQYF. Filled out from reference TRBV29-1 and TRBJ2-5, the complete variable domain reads SAVISQKPSRDICQRGTSLTIQCQVDSQVTMMFWYRQQPGQSLTLIATANQGSEATYESGFVIDKFPISRPNLTFSTLTVSNMSPEDSSIYLCSGLAGTQETQYFGPGTRLLVL.

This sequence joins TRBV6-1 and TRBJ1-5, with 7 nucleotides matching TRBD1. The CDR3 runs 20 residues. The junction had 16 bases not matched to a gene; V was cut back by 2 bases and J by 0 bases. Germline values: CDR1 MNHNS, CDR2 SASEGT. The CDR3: CASSEPRGGDRPYSNQPQHF. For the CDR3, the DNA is TGTGCCAGCAGTGAACCCCGCGGGGGGGACAGACCATATAGCAATCAGCCCCAGCATTTT.

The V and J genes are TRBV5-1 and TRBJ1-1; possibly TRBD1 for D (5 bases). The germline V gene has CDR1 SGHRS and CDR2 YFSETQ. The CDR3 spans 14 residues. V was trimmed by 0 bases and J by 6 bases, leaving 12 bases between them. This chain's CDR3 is CASSLAYRGSEAFF. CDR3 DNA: TGCGCCAGCAGCTTGGCCTATCGGGGGTCTGAAGCTTTCTTT. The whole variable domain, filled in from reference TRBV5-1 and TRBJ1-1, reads KAGVTQTPRYLIKTRGQQVTLSCSPISGHRSVSWYQQTPGQGLQFLFEYFSETQRNKGNFPGRFSGRQFSNSRSEMNVSTLELGDSALYLCASSLAYRGSEAFFGQGTRLTVV.

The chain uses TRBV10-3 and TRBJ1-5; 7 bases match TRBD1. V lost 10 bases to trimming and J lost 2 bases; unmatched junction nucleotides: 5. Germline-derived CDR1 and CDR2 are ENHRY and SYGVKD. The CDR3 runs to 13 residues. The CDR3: CATSGQGNQPQHF. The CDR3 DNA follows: TGTGCCACCTCAGGACAGGGCAATCAGCCCCAGCATTTT.

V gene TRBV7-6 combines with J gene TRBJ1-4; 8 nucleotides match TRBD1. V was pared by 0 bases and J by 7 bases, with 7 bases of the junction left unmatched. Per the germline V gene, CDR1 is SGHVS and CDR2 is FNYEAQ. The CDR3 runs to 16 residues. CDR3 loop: CASSLALGQGSEKLFF. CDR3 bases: TGTGCCAGCAGCTTAGCGCTCGGACAGGGTAGTGAAAAACTGTTTTTT.

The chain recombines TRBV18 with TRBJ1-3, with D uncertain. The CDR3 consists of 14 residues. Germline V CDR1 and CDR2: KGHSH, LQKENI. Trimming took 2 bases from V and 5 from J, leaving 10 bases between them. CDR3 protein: CASSPEGHRNTIYF. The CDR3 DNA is TGTGCCAGCTCACCAGAGGGCCACAGAAACACCATATATTTT.

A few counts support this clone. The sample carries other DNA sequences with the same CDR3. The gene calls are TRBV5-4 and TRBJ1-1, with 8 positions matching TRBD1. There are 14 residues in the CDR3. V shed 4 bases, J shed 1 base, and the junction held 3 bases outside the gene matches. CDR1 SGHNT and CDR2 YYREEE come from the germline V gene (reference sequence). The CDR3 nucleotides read TGTGCCAGCAGCCTGGGGACAGGGAACACTGAAGCTTTCTTT. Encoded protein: CASSLGTGNTEAFF.

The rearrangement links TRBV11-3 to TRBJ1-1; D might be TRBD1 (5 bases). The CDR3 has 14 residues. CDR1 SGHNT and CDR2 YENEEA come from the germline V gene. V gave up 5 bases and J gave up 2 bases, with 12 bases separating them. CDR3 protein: CASSRGTGNTEAFF. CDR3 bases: TGTGCCAGCAGCCGCGGGACGGGTAACACTGAAGCTTTCTTT.